The 30 T cell receptor beta chains below all came from one sample that was sequenced in a study of blood T cell repertoires in COVID-19 (dated by TCRdb to about 2020). Library preparation employed the immunoSEQ multiplex PCR assay. TCRdb obtained this table from immuneACCESS and retained in-frame rearrangements with V and J assigned. These tables miss some clones; where compared with another copy, unresolved V genes account for less than half of the shortfall, and the remainder is unexplained. The sample table lists 30,000 to 40,000 clones, 85% of them with a count of one. The ten largest clones represent under 5% of the sample. The sample comprised peripheral blood. The receptors shown here come from a man in his forties or fifties with active COVID-19.

This clone came up once. This chain links TRBV19 with TRBJ1-2, with 9 bases matching TRBD1. Germline assignment: CDR1 LNHDA and CDR2 SQIVND (reference sequence). Trimming took 7 bases from V and 8 from J; bases not matched to a gene: 11. This CDR3 comprises 14 residues. The CDR3 DNA reads TGTGCCAGTACCCTCGACGGGACAGGGTTGGGCTACACCTTC. This encodes CASTLDGTGLGYTF.

The chain has TRBV6-5 and TRBJ1-5, with a possible D match to TRBD1 (5 bases). With 0 bases removed from V and 7 bases from J, the gap between germline ends came to 13 bases. The CDR3 consists of 15 residues. The V gene's germline CDR1 is MNHEY and CDR2 SVGAGI. CDR3 loop: CASSYSGRARQPQHF. The CDR3 DNA sequence: TGTGCCAGCAGTTACTCAGGCAGGGCGAGGCAGCCCCAGCATTTT.

This chain joins TRBV3-1 (or the pseudogene TRBV3-2) and TRBJ2-5; 8 nucleotides agree with TRBD2. The CDR3 has 15 amino acids. CDR1 and CDR2 (germline): LGHDT, YNNKEL (reference sequence). The V gene end was trimmed by 1 base and the J gene end by 5 bases; junction bases not matched to a gene: 6. DNA for the CDR3: TGTGCCAGCAGCCAAGCGGGGGGGCCGTGGGAGACCCAGTACTTC. It encodes CASSQAGGPWETQYF.

The table lists this clone with a count of one. CDR3: CAITETDRRTEAFF. CDR3 nucleotide sequence: TGTGCCATCACCGAGACCGACAGACGGACTGAAGCTTTCTTT. The chain joins TRBV10-3 to TRBJ1-1; weak D call: TRBD1 (5 bases). V dropped 7 bases and J dropped 5 bases, with 17 bases sitting between them. Germline V CDR1 and CDR2: ENHRY, SYGVKD. The CDR3 runs 14 residues.

The rearrangement joins TRBV7-8 to TRBJ2-7; possibly TRBD1 for D (5 bases). This CDR3 has 14 residues. V was trimmed by 3 bases and J by 7 bases, leaving 16 bases between them. The germline gives CDR1 SGHVS, CDR2 FQNEAQ. In DNA, the CDR3 is TGTGCCAGCAGCTTCTGGGGCAGGACAACGGAGCAGTACTTC. Encoded protein: CASSFWGRTTEQYF.

The chain combines TRBV5-1 with TRBJ2-2; 11 bases are a match to TRBD1. This CDR3 has 16 residues. Germline trimming cut 4 bases from V and 4 bases from J; bases unmatched to any gene: 6. Germline V gene lookup returns CDR1 SGHRS and CDR2 YFSETQ. The CDR3 spells CASSTEGTGGTGELFF. In DNA, the CDR3 is TGCGCCAGCAGCACCGAAGGGACAGGGGGCACCGGGGAGCTGTTTTTT.

The chain recombines TRBV6-5 with TRBJ2-7; 10 bases match TRBD2. Per the germline V gene, CDR1 is MNHEY and CDR2 is SVGAGI. The CDR3 extends over 14 amino acids. V lost 5 bases, J lost 2 bases, and 3 bases stayed unmatched. This CDR3 reads CASSPSGGPYEQYF. DNA for the CDR3: TGTGCCAGCAGTCCTAGCGGGGGACCCTACGAGCAGTACTTC.

CDR3 nucleotide sequence: TGTGCCAGCAGTTATGACGGGGGCTCCTACGAGCAGTACTTC. Its translation is CASSYDGGSYEQYF. The rearrangement uses TRBV6-5 and TRBJ2-7, with a weak D call TRBD2 (6 bases). Germline loops: CDR1 MNHEY, CDR2 SVGAGI. The V end lost 3 bases, the J end lost 0 bases, and 9 bases lay between the germline ends. This CDR3 comprises 14 residues.

The chain joins TRBV15 to TRBJ1-2, with TRBD1 identical over 7 bases. Looked up from germline, CDR1 is LNHNV and CDR2 is YYDKDF (reference sequence). The trim removed 2 bases at V and 7 bases at J, leaving 7 bases unmatched. The CDR3 is made up of 14 amino acids. For the CDR3, the DNA is TGTGCCACCAGCAGAAAAGACAGGGTGTTTGGCTACACCTTC. Translating gives CATSRKDRVFGYTF.

The chain employs TRBV6-5 and TRBJ1-1; D is possibly TRBD1 (6 bases). The V gene's germline CDR1 is MNHEY and CDR2 SVGAGI. The CDR3 sequence is 15 residues long. V was clipped by 8 bases and J by 1 base, with 17 bases between them. This CDR3 reads CASPLIGTQNTEAFF. The CDR3 DNA reads TGTGCCAGCCCCCTTATCGGGACACAGAACACTGAAGCTTTCTTT.

This chain links TRBV24-1 with TRBJ2-1, with D uncertain. Germline loops: CDR1 KGHDR, CDR2 SFDVKD. With 0 bases removed from V and 0 bases from J, the gap between germline ends came to 5 bases. The CDR3 spans 15 residues. The CDR3 loop is CATSDLQDSYNEQFF. CDR3 DNA sequence: TGTGCCACCAGTGATTTGCAGGACTCCTACAATGAGCAGTTCTTC.

This chain connects TRBV19 to TRBJ1-5, with TRBD1 identical over 9 bases. Germline loops: CDR1 LNHDA, CDR2 SQIVND (reference sequence). V trimming: 4 bases; J trimming: 0 bases; junction bases outside the gene matches: 13. CDR3 length: 19 amino acids. The CDR3 here is CASSTGQGRNLYSNQPQHF. The CDR3, as DNA: TGTGCCAGTAGTACGGGACAGGGTCGAAATCTATATAGCAATCAGCCCCAGCATTTT.

The V and J genes are TRBV2 and TRBJ2-3, with D perhaps matching TRBD1 (5 bases). The germline CDR1 and CDR2 sequences are SNHLY and FYNNEI. Deletions cut 6 bases from V and 6 bases from J, with 10 bases between. The CDR3 extends over 12 amino acids. The CDR3 sequence: CASRDTLDTQYF. In DNA form, the CDR3 reads TGTGCCAGCAGGGACACTCTGGATACGCAGTATTTT.

As DNA, the CDR3 is TGTGCCAGCAGCTTGGACTTCTACAAAGCGGGGGGGCTAAAAGAGACCCAGTACTTC. Its protein is CASSLDFYKAGGLKETQYF. The rearrangement links TRBV5-6 to TRBJ2-5, with 10 bases aligning to TRBD2. The CDR3 has 19 amino acids. V dropped 0 bases and J dropped 3; count of bases not matched to a gene: 14. Per the germline V gene, CDR1 is SGHDT and CDR2 is YYEEEE.

This rearrangement joins TRBV6-5 to TRBJ2-5; weak D call: TRBD2 (7 bases). Trimming removed 0 bases at V and 6 bases at J, with 14 bases between. The CDR3 extends over 15 amino acids. CDR1 MNHEY and CDR2 SVGAGI come from the germline V gene. The CDR3 DNA follows: TGTGCCAGCAGTTACTCGCGACGGGGGGCAAAGACCCAGTACTTC. It translates to CASSYSRRGAKTQYF.

This chain uses TRBV27 with TRBJ2-7; TRBD1 is a possible D gene (6 bases). This CDR3 is 15 amino acids long. Germline-derived CDR1 and CDR2 are MNHEY and SMNVEV (reference sequence). The germline V and J ends were trimmed by 5 bases and 6 bases, with 20 bases remaining between them. CDR3 sequence: CASSTPTTGLAEQYF. The CDR3, as DNA: TGTGCCAGCAGTACCCCCACCACAGGGTTGGCCGAGCAGTACTTC.

The chain is built from TRBV5-6 and TRBJ1-3; TRBD1 agrees at 7 bases. Germline CDR1 and CDR2: SGHDT and YYEEEE. The V segment lost 4 bases and the J segment 0 bases; nucleotides outside the gene matches: 7. The CDR3 is 16 residues long. The CDR3 DNA follows: TGTGCCAGCAGCATCCTGGACAGGCCCTCTGGAAACACCATATATTTT. Encoded protein: CASSILDRPSGNTIYF.

The CDR3 is CASSSQGPPETQYF. CDR3 DNA: TGCGCCAGCAGCTCACAGGGCCCCCCAGAGACCCAGTACTTC. The chain employs TRBV5-1 and TRBJ2-5, with D perhaps matching TRBD1 (6 bases). Germline V CDR1 and CDR2: SGHRS, YFSETQ. V was cut by 3 bases and J by 4 bases, with 13 bases left in between. This CDR3 spans 14 amino acids.

The chain employs TRBV4-1 and TRBJ1-1; the D gene is possibly TRBD1 (5 bases). Germline V CDR1 and CDR2: MGHRA, YSYEKL. This CDR3 has 18 amino acids. V shed 4 bases and J shed 4 bases, with 25 bases lying between them. CDR3 bases: TGCGCCAGCAGCCCTCAATCCTCAGGGCTGACCTGGGGCACTGAAGCTTTCTTT. Its protein is CASSPQSSGLTWGTEAFF.

Only a few counts were recorded for this clone. V gene TRBV10-2 combines with J gene TRBJ1-5; D not certain. From germline, CDR1 is WSHSY and CDR2 SAAADI. The length of the CDR3 is 14 residues. Trimming removed 3 bases from V and 0 bases from J, with 6 bases in between. CDR3: CASSEEVSNQPQHF. The CDR3 nucleotides are TGCGCCAGCAGTGAAGAGGTTAGCAATCAGCCCCAGCATTTT.

The CDR3 coding sequence is TGCGCCAGCAGCCCCGGGACAGTGAACACCGGGGAGCTGTTTTTT. Translation gives CASSPGTVNTGELFF. The rearrangement uses TRBV5-1 and TRBJ2-2, with TRBD1 matching 7 bases. Looked up from germline, CDR1 is SGHRS and CDR2 is YFSETQ. V dropped 4 bases and J dropped 1; count of bases not matched to a gene: 4. The CDR3 is 15 amino acids.

The count of this clone is one. The chain recombines TRBV27 with TRBJ1-6, with 9 positions matching TRBD1. This CDR3 is 15 amino acids long. Germline CDR1 and CDR2: MNHEY and SMNVEV (reference sequence). V gave up 1 base and J gave up 9 bases; unmatched junction bases: 4. For the CDR3, the DNA is TGTGCCAGCAGTTTATGGACAGGGGTTACTTCACCCCTCCACTTT. Encoded protein: CASSLWTGVTSPLHF.

V usage is TRBV28 and J usage is TRBJ1-1, with a tentative D call TRBD1 (6 bases). Deletions cut 2 bases from V and 4 bases from J, with 14 bases between. This CDR3 contains 15 residues. Germline CDR1 is MDHEN and CDR2 is SYDVKM. The CDR3 DNA follows: TGTGCCAGCAGTTTAAGCCAGGGGTTGGGCACTGAAGCTTTCTTT. Translation gives CASSLSQGLGTEAFF.

The chain links TRBV7-9 to TRBJ2-5, with 7 bases aligning to TRBD2. V was pared by 6 bases and J by 5 bases, with 15 bases of the junction left unmatched. CDR3 length equals 16 residues. Germline assignment: CDR1 SEHNR and CDR2 FQNEAQ (reference sequence). The CDR3 here is CASRALGEGAKETQYF. The CDR3 DNA sequence: TGTGCCAGCAGGGCTTTGGGGGAGGGTGCGAAGGAGACCCAGTACTTC. The whole variable domain, remainder taken from reference TRBV7-9 and TRBJ2-5, is DTGVSQNPRHKITKRGQNVTFRCDPISEHNRLYWYRQTLGQGPEFLTYFQNEAQLEKSRLLSDRFSAERPKGSFSTLEIQRTEQGDSAMYLCASRALGEGAKETQYFGPGTRLLVL.

The chain uses TRBV19 and TRBJ1-1, with D maybe TRBD1 (5 bases). Germline lookup yields CDR1 LNHDA and CDR2 SQIVND (reference sequence). Trimming left V 6 bases short and J 5 bases short, with 13 bases between. This CDR3 comprises 13 residues. The DNA for the CDR3 is TGTGCCAGTAGCGTAGGGGCGGGGACTGAAGCTTTCTTT. Protein sequence: CASSVGAGTEAFF. The variable domain in full, with the rest retrieved from reference TRBV19 and TRBJ1-1, is DGGITQSPKYLFRKEGQNVTLSCEQNLNHDAMYWYRQDPGQGLRLIYYSQIVNDFQKGDIAEGYSVSREKKESFPLTVTSAQKNPTAFYLCASSVGAGTEAFFGQGTRLTVV.

The V and J genes are TRBV3-1 (or the pseudogene TRBV3-2) and TRBJ2-1, with TRBD2 matching over 13 bases. Germline values: CDR1 LGHDT, CDR2 YNNKEL (reference sequence). This CDR3 region has 19 residues. V lost 4 bases to trimming and J lost 0 bases; unmatched junction nucleotides: 9. CDR3 in DNA: TGTGCCAGCAGCCCCTTACTAGCGGGGGGGCTGAGCTCCTACAATGAGCAGTTCTTC. Encoded protein: CASSPLLAGGLSSYNEQFF.

The rearrangement links TRBV27 to TRBJ1-1; 9 bases fit TRBD1. CDR3 size: 14 residues. J was trimmed by 7 bases and V by 4 bases; bases with no gene match: 7. Germline CDR1 is MNHEY and CDR2 is SMNVEV (reference sequence). CDR3 sequence (DNA): TGTGCCAGCAGTTCATGGGACAGGGTCGGTGAAGCTTTCTTT. Protein product: CASSSWDRVGEAFF.

The chain combines TRBV5-6 with TRBJ1-2; D unclear. The ends were cut back, 4 bases at V and 4 bases at J, with 8 bases in the middle. The germline V gene encodes CDR1 SGHDT and CDR2 YYEEEE. The CDR3 has 12 amino acids. For the CDR3, the DNA is TGTGCCAGCAGCCCCCCGGGCTATGGCTACACCTTC. Amino acids: CASSPPGYGYTF.

The CDR3 DNA reads TGTGCCAGCAGCGCTTGGACATTCCAAGAGACCCAGTACTTC. It specifies CASSAWTFQETQYF. The chain is built from TRBV7-8 and TRBJ2-5; a weak D match, TRBD1 (5 bases). The CDR3 has 14 amino acids. V lost 5 bases and J 1 base, leaving 11 bases between the germline ends. Germline V gives CDR1 SGHVS, CDR2 FQNEAQ.

The count of this clone is one. The gene calls are TRBV7-4 and TRBJ2-5; the match to TRBD1 covers 8 bases. Germline values: CDR1 SGHVT, CDR2 SQSDAQ. The CDR3 extends over 15 amino acids. Trimming cost V 5 bases and J 4 bases; bases outside gene matches: 9. In DNA form, the CDR3 reads TGTGCCAGCAGCCTACCTTGGACAGGGCGAGAGACCCAGTACTTC. Its translation: CASSLPWTGRETQYF. Variable domain in full (rest from reference TRBV7-4 and TRBJ2-5): GAGVSQSPRYKVAKRGRDVALRCDSISGHVTLYWYRQTLGQGSEVLTYSQSDAQRDKSGRPSGRFSAERPERSVSTLKIQRTEQGDSAVYLCASSLPWTGRETQYFGPGTRLLVL.